One sample yielded the 25 T cell receptor beta chains listed below, sequenced in a study of T-cell memory formation after mild COVID-19 (dated by TCRdb to about 2021). Receptors were amplified or captured by 5' RACE. The sequencing machine was an Illumina NovaSeq 6000. TCRdb reprocessed the public reads (quality trimming at Q25 with fastp, clone calling with MiXCR) and kept in-frame beta chains. Entries that share a CDR3 protein sequence are merged under the most common genes and DNA. The sample yields roughly 580,000 distinct CDR3 sequences; under 20% were counted once. The ten largest clones represent about 11% of the sample. The specimen sequenced was PBMCs or a T cell subset sorted from them (not recorded which). These receptors originate from an adult woman who had mild COVID-19 (a few samples of this study predate the infection). The sample titles of this study are shuffled in the database, so cell type and time point are left out; the donor was told from shared clones.

The sample holds a few counts of this clonotype. The chain has TRBV10-3 and TRBJ2-4, with D unclear. Germline lookup yields CDR1 ENHRY and CDR2 SYGVKD. Trimming took off 3 bases at V and 1 base at J, with 13 bases between the two ends. This CDR3 is 16 amino acids long. This CDR3 reads CAISERGHEAKNIQYF. The CDR3 DNA is TGTGCCATCAGTGAACGAGGCCACGAGGCCAAAAACATTCAGTACTTC.

In this sample, this clonotype turned up a few times. The rearrangement uses TRBV2 and TRBJ2-4, with D possibly being TRBD2 (5 bases). Trimming stripped 3 bases from V and 4 bases from J, with 10 bases between. The CDR3 extends over 14 amino acids. Germline values: CDR1 SNHLY, CDR2 FYNNEI. The CDR3 sequence: CASSDSRGKNIQYF. The CDR3, as DNA: TGTGCCAGCAGTGATTCACGCGGGAAAAACATTCAGTACTTC.

This clonotype was picked up a small number of times. V is TRBV24-1 and J is TRBJ1-5; D possibly corresponds to TRBD1 (6 bases). The V end was cut by 4 bases, the J end by 1 base, with 10 bases between. Germline CDR1 and CDR2: KGHDR and SFDVKD. CDR3 size: 15 residues. CDR3 DNA sequence: TGTGCCACCAGTGAAAAGGACAGAAGCAATCAGCCCCAGCATTTT. This translates into CATSEKDRSNQPQHF.

This clonotype occurred many times. The chain recombines TRBV20-1 with TRBJ2-3, with 7 bases that match TRBD1. The CDR3 contains 15 residues. Per the germline V gene, CDR1 is DFQATT and CDR2 is SNEGSKA (reference sequence). V was pared by 5 bases and J by 3 bases, with 11 bases of the junction left unmatched. CDR3 nucleotide sequence: TGCAGTGCTCCGATGACAGGGTATGGGACAGATACGCAGTATTTT. Its translation: CSAPMTGYGTDTQYF.

This clonotype showed up just a few times. This chain links TRBV11-3 with TRBJ2-1, with 10 bases that match TRBD2. V lost 4 bases to trimming and J lost 0 bases; unmatched junction nucleotides: 9. The germline V gene has CDR1 SGHNT and CDR2 YENEEA. The CDR3 is made up of 18 amino acids. The CDR3: CASSSPLAGVSSYNEQFF. CDR3 sequence (DNA): TGTGCCAGCAGCTCCCCCCTAGCGGGAGTTAGCTCCTACAATGAGCAGTTCTTC. Complete variable domain (other parts from reference TRBV11-3 and TRBJ2-1): EAGVVQSPRYKIIEKKQPVAFWCNPISGHNTLYWYLQNLGQGPELLIRYENEEAVDDSQLPKDRFSAERLKGVDSTLKIQPAELGDSAVYLCASSSPLAGVSSYNEQFFGPGTRLTVL.

There are a few counts of this clonotype. The V gene is TRBV29-1, the J gene TRBJ2-3; D is undetermined. Germline CDR1 is SQVTM and CDR2 is ANQGSEA. The CDR3 spans 11 residues. The V end was cut by 3 bases, the J end by 6 bases, with 7 bases between. The CDR3 region is CSVDQWDTQYF. The CDR3 nucleotides read TGCAGCGTTGATCAGTGGGATACGCAGTATTTT.

Only one count was recorded for this clonotype. V gene TRBV30 combines with J gene TRBJ2-1; TRBD2 agrees at 15 bases. The V segment lost 3 bases and the J segment 7 bases; nucleotides outside the gene matches: 1. The CDR3 covers 14 residues. The germline V gene has CDR1 GTSNPN and CDR2 SVGIG (reference sequence). CDR3 residues: CAWRGLAGGNEQFF. The DNA of the CDR3 is TGTGCCTGGAGAGGACTAGCGGGAGGGAATGAGCAGTTCTTC.

The V call is TRBV10-3, the J call TRBJ2-7; possible D gene TRBD2, 6 bases. Germline V gene lookup returns CDR1 ENHRY and CDR2 SYGVKD. The CDR3 runs to 12 residues. V lost 4 bases, J lost 4 bases, and 8 bases lay in between. CDR3: CAISAGGYEQYF. CDR3 DNA: TGTGCCATCAGTGCCGGGGGTTACGAGCAGTACTTC.

The chain combines TRBV16 with TRBJ2-1, with D possibly matching TRBD1 (5 bases). The CDR3 length is 16 residues. Between the trimmed V and J ends, which lost 4 bases and 14 bases, there was a span of 27 bases. Germline loops: CDR1 KGHSY, CDR2 FQNENV. The CDR3 DNA reads TGTGCCAGCAGCCTTCCGCCCCCAATCCAACAGGATCAGGAGTTCTTC. As protein: CASSLPPPIQQDQEFF.

This clonotype was seen ten or more times. This chain joins TRBV20-1 and TRBJ2-7, with D possibly being TRBD1 (6 bases). The CDR3 is made up of 13 amino acids. Germline CDR1 reads DFQATT; CDR2 reads SNEGSKA (reference sequence). Trimming removed 0 bases at V and 4 bases at J, with 10 bases between. This CDR3 reads CSARDDRLYEQYF. The DNA for the CDR3 is TGCAGTGCTAGAGATGACAGGCTATACGAGCAGTACTTC.

This clonotype showed up just a few times. The J gene is TRBJ1-2, the V gene TRBV4-1; D is uncertain. Germline V gene data show CDR1 as MGHRA and CDR2 as YSYEKL. The CDR3 loop spans 17 amino acids. Trimming removed 1 base from V and 3 bases from J, with 18 bases in between. The CDR3 DNA reads TGCGCCAGCAGCCAAGTTGGTCGGCGGGCCGTCGACTATGGCTACACCTTC. It specifies CASSQVGRRAVDYGYTF.

This clonotype has a handful of counts. This CDR3 is CSAREVDTQYF. CDR3 bases: TGCAGTGCTAGAGAGGTAGATACGCAGTATTTT. V gene TRBV20-1 combines with J gene TRBJ2-3; no definite D call. There are 11 residues in the CDR3. CDR1 and CDR2 (germline): DFQATT, SNEGSKA (reference sequence). V was trimmed by 0 bases and J by 5 bases, leaving 3 bases between them.

The rearrangement joins TRBV29-1 to TRBJ1-2, with D maybe TRBD1 (6 bases). V lost 0 bases and J lost 1, with 9 bases in between. From germline, CDR1 is SQVTM and CDR2 ANQGSEA. The CDR3 length is 14 residues. Here the CDR3 reads CSVEERTVNYGYTF. The DNA for the CDR3 is TGCAGCGTTGAAGAGAGGACAGTTAACTATGGCTACACCTTC. Supplemented by reference TRBV29-1 and TRBJ1-2, the full variable domain reads SAVISQKPSRDICQRGTSLTIQCQVDSQVTMMFWYRQQPGQSLTLIATANQGSEATYESGFVIDKFPISRPNLTFSTLTVSNMSPEDSSIYLCSVEERTVNYGYTFGSGTRLTVV.

The chain employs TRBV6-5 and TRBJ2-7; the D is unclear. Germline V gene lookup returns CDR1 MNHEY and CDR2 SVGAGI. V was shortened by 3 bases and J by 2 bases, with 11 bases between the two germline ends. The CDR3 contains 14 residues. The CDR3 here is CASSYSVLTYEQYF. CDR3 in DNA: TGTGCCAGCAGTTATTCGGTCCTAACCTACGAGCAGTACTTC.

This clonotype was observed a handful of times. Here the CDR3 reads CASSVVSGVTGELFF. The CDR3, as DNA: TGTGCCAGCAGCGTAGTCAGCGGGGTAACCGGGGAGCTGTTTTTT. The rearrangement joins TRBV9 to TRBJ2-2; TRBD2 aligns across 7 bases. Trimming took 0 bases from V and 5 from J; bases not matched to a gene: 4. In germline, CDR1 is SGDLS, CDR2 YYNGEE. This CDR3 region has 15 residues.

The chain carries TRBV15 and TRBJ2-7; D gene ambiguous. There are 12 residues in the CDR3. V shed 0 bases and J shed 6 bases, with 6 bases lying between them. Germline values: CDR1 LNHNV, CDR2 YYDKDF (reference sequence). The CDR3 sequence is CATSRDLGEQYF. CDR3 nucleotide sequence: TGTGCCACCAGCAGAGATCTGGGCGAGCAGTACTTC.

This chain uses TRBV6-5 with TRBJ2-5; the match to TRBD1 covers 8 bases. The CDR3 runs to 17 residues. Trimming at V came to 3 bases and at J to 5 bases, leaving 14 bases not matched to a gene. Per germline, CDR1 MNHEY and CDR2 SVGAGI. CDR3 in amino acids: CASSYYPPGRGLETQYF. CDR3 in DNA: TGTGCCAGCAGTTATTATCCGCCGGGCAGGGGGCTTGAGACCCAGTACTTC.

This clonotype was detected only a few times. At one end, the junction sequence differs from germline, possibly due to a read error. The genes are TRBV3-1 and TRBJ2-3; 13 bases line up with TRBD2. This CDR3 spans 14 amino acids. Germline V CDR1 and CDR2: LGHDT, YNNKEL (reference sequence). CDR3 in DNA: TGTGCCAGCAGCCTCTCGGGACTAGCGGGAAGAAAAACCTTT. Protein product: CASSLSGLAGRKTF.

Only a few counts were recorded for this clonotype. This chain links TRBV4-1 with TRBJ2-3, with 10 bases fitting TRBD2. Per the germline V gene, CDR1 is MGHRA and CDR2 is YSYEKL. With V trimmed by 1 base and J by 1 base, 5 bases remained unmatched. The CDR3 has 17 amino acids. As DNA, the CDR3 is TGCGCCAGCAGCCAAGGTCACGGACTAGCGGGCACAGATACGCAGTATTTT. It encodes CASSQGHGLAGTDTQYF.

This clonotype was counted many times. The V call is TRBV4-2, the J call TRBJ2-4; D possibly corresponds to TRBD2 (6 bases). The CDR3 totals 15 residues. V was cut by 0 bases and J by 4 bases, with 10 bases left in between. Germline loops: CDR1 LGHNA, CDR2 YNFKEQ. The CDR3 loop reads CASSQEKAGKNIQYF. The CDR3, as DNA: TGTGCCAGCAGCCAAGAAAAGGCGGGGAAAAACATTCAGTACTTC.

This clonotype occurred a few times. The V gene is TRBV5-1, the J gene TRBJ1-5; D possibly corresponds to TRBD1 (5 bases). With 3 bases removed from V and 1 base from J, the gap between germline ends came to 11 bases. This CDR3 has 15 amino acids. CDR1 is SGHRS, CDR2 YFSETQ, per germline. The CDR3 bases are TGCGCCAGCAGCTCCGGACAAGGGAGCAATCAGCCCCAGCATTTT. Translating gives CASSSGQGSNQPQHF.

This sequence joins TRBV7-6 and TRBJ2-2; D unresolved. Trimming took off 1 base at V and 0 bases at J, with 6 bases between the two ends. Germline assignment: CDR1 SGHVS and CDR2 FNYEAQ. CDR3 length equals 15 residues. The CDR3 coding sequence is TGTGCCAGCAGCTTAGACGCAGCGAACACCGGGGAGCTGTTTTTT. It encodes CASSLDAANTGELFF.

This clonotype was picked up a small number of times. The chain uses TRBV9 and TRBJ2-3, with D perhaps matching TRBD2 (5 bases). Trimming removed 2 bases from V and 6 bases from J, with 16 bases in between. CDR1 SGDLS and CDR2 YYNGEE come from the germline V gene. The length of the CDR3 is 15 residues. The chain's CDR3 is CASSVAGGVPDTQYF. The CDR3 region has the DNA TGTGCCAGCAGCGTTGCGGGTGGGGTCCCGGATACGCAGTATTTT.

Details on this clonotype: At one end the junction does not follow the germline gene, possibly because of a read error. The J gene is TRBJ1-2, the V gene TRBV5-6; D unresolved. CDR1 is SGHDT, CDR2 YYEEEE, per germline. The CDR3 is made up of 13 amino acids. The CDR3 spells CASSPGRNLGSSF. In DNA form, the CDR3 reads TGTGCCAGCAGCCCCGGAAGGAATTTGGGAAGTTCCTTC.

This clonotype was seen more than once but under ten times. This rearrangement joins TRBV6-5 to TRBJ2-2, with D perhaps TRBD1 or TRBD2 (6 bases each). Germline V gives CDR1 MNHEY, CDR2 SVGAGI. The CDR3 has 18 residues. V lost 5 bases, J lost 3 bases, and 22 bases lay in between. The DNA of the CDR3 is TGTGCCAGCAGTCCACGGGTCGGGGGCCCGCTCCACACCGGGGAGCTGTTTTTT. It yields the protein CASSPRVGGPLHTGELFF.